One sample yielded the 2 T cell receptor beta chains listed below, sequenced in a study of T cell responses to AZD1222 COVID-19 vaccine. Here immunoSEQ multiplex PCR was the method, and the copy in TCRdb shows in-frame clones only, minus some. The sample records approximately 140,000 clones, around four fifths being singletons. Sequencing was performed on peripheral blood, taken on day 0 of MenACWY control vaccination. The receptors here all came from an adult in good health.

J is TRBJ1-2 and V is TRBV15; D perhaps matches TRBD1 (5 bases). This CDR3 contains 13 residues. The V gene's germline CDR1 is LNHNV and CDR2 YYDKDF (reference sequence). The V and J ends lost 8 bases and 4 bases respectively, with 14 bases between them. The CDR3: CATYTGHGYGYTF. The CDR3 bases are TGTGCCACCTACACAGGACATGGCTATGGCTACACCTTC.

This CDR3 reads CASSPTGGVRNEKLFF. The CDR3 DNA reads TGTGCCAGCAGCCCCACAGGGGGGGTCCGAAATGAAAAACTGTTTTTT. The J gene is TRBJ1-4, the V gene TRBV3-1 (or the pseudogene TRBV3-2); 8 bases agree with TRBD1. Trimming removed 4 bases from V and 5 bases from J; junction bases left unmatched: 9. This CDR3 spans 16 amino acids. Germline V gene lookup returns CDR1 LGHDT and CDR2 YNNKEL (reference sequence).